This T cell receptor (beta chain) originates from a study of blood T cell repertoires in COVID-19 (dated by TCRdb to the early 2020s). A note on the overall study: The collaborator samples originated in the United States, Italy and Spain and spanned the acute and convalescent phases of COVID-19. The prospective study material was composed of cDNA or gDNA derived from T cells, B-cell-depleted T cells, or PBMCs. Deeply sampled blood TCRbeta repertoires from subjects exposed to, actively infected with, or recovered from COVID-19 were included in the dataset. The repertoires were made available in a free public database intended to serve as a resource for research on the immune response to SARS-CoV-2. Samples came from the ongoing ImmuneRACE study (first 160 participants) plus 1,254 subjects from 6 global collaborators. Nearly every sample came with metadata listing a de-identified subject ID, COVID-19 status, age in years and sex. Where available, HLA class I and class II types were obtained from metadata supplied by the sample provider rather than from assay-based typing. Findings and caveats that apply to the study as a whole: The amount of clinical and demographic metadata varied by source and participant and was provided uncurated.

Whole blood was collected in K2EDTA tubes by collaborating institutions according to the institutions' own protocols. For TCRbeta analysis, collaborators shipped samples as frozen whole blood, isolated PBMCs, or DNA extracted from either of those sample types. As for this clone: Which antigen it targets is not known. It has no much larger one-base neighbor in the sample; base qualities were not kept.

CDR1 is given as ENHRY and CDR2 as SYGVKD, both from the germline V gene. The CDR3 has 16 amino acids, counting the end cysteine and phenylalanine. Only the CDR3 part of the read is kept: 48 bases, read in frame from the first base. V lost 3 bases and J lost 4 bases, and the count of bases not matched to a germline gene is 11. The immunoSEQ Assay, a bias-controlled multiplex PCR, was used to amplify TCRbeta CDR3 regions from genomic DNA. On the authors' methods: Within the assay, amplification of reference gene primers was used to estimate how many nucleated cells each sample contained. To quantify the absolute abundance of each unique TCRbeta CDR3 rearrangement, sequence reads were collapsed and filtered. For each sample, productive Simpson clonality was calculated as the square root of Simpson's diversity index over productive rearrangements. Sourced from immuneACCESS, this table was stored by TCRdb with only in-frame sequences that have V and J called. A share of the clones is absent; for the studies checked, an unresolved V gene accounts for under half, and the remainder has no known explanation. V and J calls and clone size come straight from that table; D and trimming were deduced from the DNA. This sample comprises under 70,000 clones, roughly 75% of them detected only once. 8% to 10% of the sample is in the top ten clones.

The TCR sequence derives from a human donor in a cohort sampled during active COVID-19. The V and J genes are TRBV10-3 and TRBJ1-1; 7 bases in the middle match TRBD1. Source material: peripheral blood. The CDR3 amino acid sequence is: CAISDRRTGFSTEAFF. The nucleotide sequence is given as TGTGCCATCAGTGACCGACGGACAGGTTTTAGCACTGAAGCTTTCTTT.